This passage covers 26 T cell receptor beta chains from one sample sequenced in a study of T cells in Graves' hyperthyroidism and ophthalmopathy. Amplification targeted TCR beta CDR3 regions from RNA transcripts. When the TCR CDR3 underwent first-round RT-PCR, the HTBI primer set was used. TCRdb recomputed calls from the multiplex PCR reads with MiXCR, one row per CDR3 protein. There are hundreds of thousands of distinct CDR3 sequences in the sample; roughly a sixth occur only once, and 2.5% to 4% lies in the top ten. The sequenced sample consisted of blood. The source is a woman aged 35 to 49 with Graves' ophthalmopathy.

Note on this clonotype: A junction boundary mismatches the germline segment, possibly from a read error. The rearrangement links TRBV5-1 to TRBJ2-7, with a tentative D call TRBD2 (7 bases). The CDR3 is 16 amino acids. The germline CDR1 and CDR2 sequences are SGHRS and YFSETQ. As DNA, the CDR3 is TGCGCCAGCAGCTTGGCGGTAGGGGGGGCCTCCTACGGGCAGTACTTC. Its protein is CASSLAVGGASYGQYF. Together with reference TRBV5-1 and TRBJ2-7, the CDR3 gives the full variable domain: KAGVTQTPRYLIKTRGQQVTLSCSPISGHRSVSWYQQTPGQGLQFLFEYFSETQRNKGNFPGRFSGRQFSNSRSEMNVSTLELGDSALYLCASSLAVGGASYGQYFGPGTRLTVT.

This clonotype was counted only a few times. The CDR3 nucleotides are TGTGCCAGCAGCCAAGGGACGATGATAAATACGCAGTATTTT. This codes for CASSQGTMINTQYF. The V and J genes are TRBV3-1 and TRBJ2-3; D is uncertain. Trimming pared 1 base from V and 7 bases from J, leaving 12 bases between. The germline V gene has CDR1 LGHDT and CDR2 YNNKEL (reference sequence). The CDR3 is 14 amino acids.

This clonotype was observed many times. Written as DNA, the CDR3 is TGTGCCAGCACAACTAGCGAGCGAGAGTCTGCCCGGTTCTTC. This gives the protein CASTTSERESARFF. The chain recombines TRBV2 with TRBJ2-1; TRBD2 agrees at 7 bases. CDR3 length equals 14 residues. After removal of 7 bases from V and 15 bases from J, the junction contained 18 bases not matched to a gene. Per germline, CDR1 SNHLY and CDR2 FYNNEI.

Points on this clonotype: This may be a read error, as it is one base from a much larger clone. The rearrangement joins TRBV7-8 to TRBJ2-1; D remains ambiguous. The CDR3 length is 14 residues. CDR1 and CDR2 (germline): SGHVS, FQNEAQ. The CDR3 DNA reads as TGTGCCAGCAGCGTAAGCGAATCCTACAATGGGCAGTTCTTC. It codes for CASSVSESYNGQFF.

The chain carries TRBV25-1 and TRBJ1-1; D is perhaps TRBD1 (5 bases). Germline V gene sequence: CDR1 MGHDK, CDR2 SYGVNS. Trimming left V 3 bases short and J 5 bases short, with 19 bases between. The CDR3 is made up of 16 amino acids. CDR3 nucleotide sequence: TGTGCCAGCAGTGATGGGACTCTCATAAGGGGAACTGAAGCTTTCTTT. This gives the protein CASSDGTLIRGTEAFF.

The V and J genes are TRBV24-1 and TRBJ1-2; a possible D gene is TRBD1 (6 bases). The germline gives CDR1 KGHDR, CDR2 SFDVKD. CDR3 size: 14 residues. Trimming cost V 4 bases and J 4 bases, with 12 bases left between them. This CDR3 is CATSEDRNIYGYTF. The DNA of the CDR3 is TGTGCCACCAGTGAAGACAGGAACATCTATGGCTACACCTTC.

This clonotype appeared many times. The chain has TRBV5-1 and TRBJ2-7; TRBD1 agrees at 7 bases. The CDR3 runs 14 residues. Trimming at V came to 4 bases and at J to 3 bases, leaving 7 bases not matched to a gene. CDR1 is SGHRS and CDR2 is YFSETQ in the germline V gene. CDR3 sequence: CASSVGQSLYEQYF. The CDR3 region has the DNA TGCGCCAGCAGCGTGGGACAGAGCCTCTACGAGCAGTACTTC.

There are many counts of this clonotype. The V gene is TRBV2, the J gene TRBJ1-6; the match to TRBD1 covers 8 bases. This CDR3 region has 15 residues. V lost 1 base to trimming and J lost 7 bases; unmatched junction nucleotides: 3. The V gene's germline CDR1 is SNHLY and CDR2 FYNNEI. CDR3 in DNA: TGTGCCAGCAGTGAAGAGGGACAGGTGAATTCACCCCTCCACTTT. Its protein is CASSEEGQVNSPLHF.

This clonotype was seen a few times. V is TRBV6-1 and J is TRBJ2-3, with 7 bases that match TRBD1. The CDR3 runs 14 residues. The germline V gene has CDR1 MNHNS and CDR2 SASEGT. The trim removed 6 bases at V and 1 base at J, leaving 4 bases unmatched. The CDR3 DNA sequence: TGTGCCAGCAGCAAGGGACAGCGCACAGATACGCAGTATTTT. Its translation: CASSKGQRTDTQYF.

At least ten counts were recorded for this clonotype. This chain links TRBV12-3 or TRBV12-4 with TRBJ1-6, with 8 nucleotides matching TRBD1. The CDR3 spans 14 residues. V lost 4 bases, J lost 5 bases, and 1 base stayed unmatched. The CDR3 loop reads CASSSTGDNSPLHF. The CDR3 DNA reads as TGTGCCAGCAGTTCGACAGGGGATAATTCACCCCTCCACTTT.

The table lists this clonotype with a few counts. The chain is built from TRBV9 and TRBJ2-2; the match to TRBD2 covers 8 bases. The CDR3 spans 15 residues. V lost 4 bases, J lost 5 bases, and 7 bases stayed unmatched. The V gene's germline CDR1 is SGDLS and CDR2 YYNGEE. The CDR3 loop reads CASSPNGGGTGELFF. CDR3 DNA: TGTGCCAGCAGCCCCAACGGGGGGGGAACCGGGGAGCTGTTTTTT.

The CDR3 loop is CSATDVNTGNTIYF. For the CDR3, the DNA is TGCAGTGCTACGGACGTCAACACTGGAAACACCATATATTTT. This sequence joins TRBV20-1 and TRBJ1-3; D is uncertain. V lost 4 bases and J lost 2, with 12 bases in between. The CDR3 sequence is 14 residues long. The germline gives CDR1 DFQATT, CDR2 SNEGSKA (reference sequence).

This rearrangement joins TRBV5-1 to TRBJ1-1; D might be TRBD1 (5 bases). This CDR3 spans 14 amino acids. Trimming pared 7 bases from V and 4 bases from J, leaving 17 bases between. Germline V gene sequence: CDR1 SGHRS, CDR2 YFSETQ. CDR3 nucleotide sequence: TGCGCCAGCCGCCCTTTAGGGGCGGTCACTGAAGCTTTCTTT. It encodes CASRPLGAVTEAFF.

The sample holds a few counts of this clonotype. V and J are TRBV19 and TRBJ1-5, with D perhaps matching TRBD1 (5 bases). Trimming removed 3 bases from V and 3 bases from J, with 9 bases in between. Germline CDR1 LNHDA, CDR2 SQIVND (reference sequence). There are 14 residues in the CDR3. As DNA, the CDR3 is TGTGCCAGTAGTATCGGGACTAACAATCAGCCCCAGCATTTT. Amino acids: CASSIGTNNQPQHF.

CDR3 in amino acids: CASSVQAHTNTGELFF. For the CDR3, the DNA is TGCGCCAGCAGCGTACAGGCCCACACGAACACCGGGGAGCTGTTTTTT. The chain joins TRBV5-1 to TRBJ2-2; perhaps TRBD1 as D (5 bases). The CDR3 consists of 16 residues. Trimming pared 4 bases from V and 0 bases from J, leaving 13 bases between. CDR1 is SGHRS and CDR2 is YFSETQ in the germline V gene.

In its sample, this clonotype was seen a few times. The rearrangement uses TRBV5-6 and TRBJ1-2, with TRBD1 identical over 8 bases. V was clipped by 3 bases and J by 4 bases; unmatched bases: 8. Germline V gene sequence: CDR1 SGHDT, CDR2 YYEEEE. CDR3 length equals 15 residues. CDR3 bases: TGTGCCAGCAGCTGGGGTGCAGGGGGCGGCTATGGCTACACCTTC. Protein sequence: CASSWGAGGGYGYTF.

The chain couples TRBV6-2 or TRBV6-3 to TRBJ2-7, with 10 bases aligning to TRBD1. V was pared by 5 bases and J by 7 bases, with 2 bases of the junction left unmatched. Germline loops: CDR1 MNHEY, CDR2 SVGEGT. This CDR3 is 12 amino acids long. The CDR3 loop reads CASSGQGVEQYF. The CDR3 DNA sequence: TGTGCCAGCAGTGGACAGGGGGTTGAGCAGTACTTC.

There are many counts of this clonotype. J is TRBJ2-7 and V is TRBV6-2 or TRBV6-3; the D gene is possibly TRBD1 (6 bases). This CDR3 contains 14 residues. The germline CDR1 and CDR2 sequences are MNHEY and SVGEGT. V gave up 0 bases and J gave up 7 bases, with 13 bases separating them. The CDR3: CASSYSTGAWEQYF. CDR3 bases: TGTGCCAGCAGTTACTCGACAGGCGCCTGGGAGCAGTACTTC.

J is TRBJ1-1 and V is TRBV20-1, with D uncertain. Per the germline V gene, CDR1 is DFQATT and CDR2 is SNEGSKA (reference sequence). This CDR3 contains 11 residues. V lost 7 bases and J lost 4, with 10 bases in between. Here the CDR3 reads CSVDTVTEAFF. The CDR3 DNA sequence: TGCAGTGTCGACACTGTCACTGAAGCTTTCTTT.

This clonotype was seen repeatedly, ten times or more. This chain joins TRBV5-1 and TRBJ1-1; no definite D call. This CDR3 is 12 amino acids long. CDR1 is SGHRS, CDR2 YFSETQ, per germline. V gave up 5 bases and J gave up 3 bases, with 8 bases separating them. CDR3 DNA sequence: TGCGCCAGCAGTAGCCTCGACACTGAAGCTTTCTTT. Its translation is CASSSLDTEAFF.

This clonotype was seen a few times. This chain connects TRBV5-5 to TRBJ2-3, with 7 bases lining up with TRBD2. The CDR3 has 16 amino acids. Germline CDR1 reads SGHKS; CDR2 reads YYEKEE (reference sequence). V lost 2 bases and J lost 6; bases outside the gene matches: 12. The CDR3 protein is CASSFPSGGSADTQYF. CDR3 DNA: TGTGCCAGCAGCTTCCCTTCGGGCGGGAGTGCGGATACGCAGTATTTT.

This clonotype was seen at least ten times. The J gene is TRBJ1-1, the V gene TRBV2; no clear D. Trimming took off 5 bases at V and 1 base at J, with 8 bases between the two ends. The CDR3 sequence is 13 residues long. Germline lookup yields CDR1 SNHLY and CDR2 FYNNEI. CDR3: CASSFNQNTEAFF. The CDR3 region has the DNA TGTGCCAGCAGTTTCAACCAGAACACTGAAGCTTTCTTT.

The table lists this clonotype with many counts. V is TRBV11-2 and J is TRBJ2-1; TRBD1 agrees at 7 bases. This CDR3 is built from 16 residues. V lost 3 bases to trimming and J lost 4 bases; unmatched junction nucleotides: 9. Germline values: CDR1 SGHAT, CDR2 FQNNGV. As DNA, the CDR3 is TGTGCCAGCAGCTTGACAGGGAACTCTCTTTACAATGAGCAGTTCTTC. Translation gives CASSLTGNSLYNEQFF.

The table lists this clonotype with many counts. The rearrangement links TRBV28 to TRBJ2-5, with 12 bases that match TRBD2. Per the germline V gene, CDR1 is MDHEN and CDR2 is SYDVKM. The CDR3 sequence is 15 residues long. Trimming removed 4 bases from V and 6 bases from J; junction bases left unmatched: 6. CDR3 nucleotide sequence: TGTGCCAGCAGTTCACTAGCGGGAGGCAAAAAGACCCAGTACTTC. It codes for CASSSLAGGKKTQYF.

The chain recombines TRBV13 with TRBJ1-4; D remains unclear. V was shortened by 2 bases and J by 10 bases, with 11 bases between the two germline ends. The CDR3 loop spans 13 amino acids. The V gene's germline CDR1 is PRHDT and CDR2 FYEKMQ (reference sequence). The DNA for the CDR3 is TGTGCCAGCAGCTTATCCTCGTCGGGAAAACTGTTTTTT. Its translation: CASSLSSSGKLFF.

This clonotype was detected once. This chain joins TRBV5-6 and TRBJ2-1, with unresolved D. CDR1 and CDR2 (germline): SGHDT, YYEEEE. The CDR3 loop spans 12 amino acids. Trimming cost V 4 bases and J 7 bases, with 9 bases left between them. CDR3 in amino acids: CASSQIWNEQFF. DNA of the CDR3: TGTGCCAGCAGCCAGATATGGAATGAGCAGTTCTTC. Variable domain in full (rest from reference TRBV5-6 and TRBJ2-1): DAGVTQSPTHLIKTRGQQVTLRCSPKSGHDTVSWYQQALGQGPQFIFQYYEEEERQRGNFPDRFSGHQFPNYSSELNVNALLLGDSALYLCASSQIWNEQFFGPGTRLTVL.